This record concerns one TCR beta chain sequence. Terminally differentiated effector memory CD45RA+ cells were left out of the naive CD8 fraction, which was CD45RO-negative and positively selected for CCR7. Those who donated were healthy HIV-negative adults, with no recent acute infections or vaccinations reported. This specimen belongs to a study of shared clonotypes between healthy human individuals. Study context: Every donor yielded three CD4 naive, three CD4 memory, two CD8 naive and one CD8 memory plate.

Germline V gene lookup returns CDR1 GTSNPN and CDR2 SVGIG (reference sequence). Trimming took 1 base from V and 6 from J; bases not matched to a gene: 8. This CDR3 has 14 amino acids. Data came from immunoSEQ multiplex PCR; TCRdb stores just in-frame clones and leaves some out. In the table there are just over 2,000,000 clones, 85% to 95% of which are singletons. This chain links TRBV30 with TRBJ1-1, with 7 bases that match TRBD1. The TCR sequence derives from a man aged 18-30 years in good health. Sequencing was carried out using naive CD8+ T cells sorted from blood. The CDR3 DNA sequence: TGTGCCTGGAGTGCCCGGGGACAGACGTCTGAAGCTTTCTTT. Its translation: CAWSARGQTSEAFF.